One sample yielded the 26 T cell receptor beta chains listed below, sequenced in a study of control samples from healthy donors and cancer patients. Generated by immunoSEQ multiplex PCR, the TCRdb table keeps only in-frame clones and is missing some. The sample has around 110,000 clones; approximately 90% are singletons. The specimen sequenced was PBMCs. These receptors were collected from a woman aged 50 to 65 with colorectal cancer.

This clone has only one observation. The sample contains more than one DNA sequence encoding this CDR3. The chain combines TRBV27 with TRBJ2-5, with a possible D match to TRBD1 (6 bases). Per germline, CDR1 MNHEY and CDR2 SMNVEV (reference sequence). The CDR3 totals 13 residues. V was cut by 3 bases and J by 5 bases, with 10 bases left in between. CDR3 nucleotide sequence: TGTGCCAGCAGTTTTTGGGGGCGGGAGACCCAGTACTTC. Its translation: CASSFWGRETQYF.

This clone showed up just once. The CDR3 protein is CAGNRAGANVLTF. Written as DNA, the CDR3 is TGTGCCGGAAACAGGGCTGGGGCCAACGTCCTGACTTTC. V gene TRBV6-5 combines with J gene TRBJ2-6; maybe TRBD1 (6 bases). CDR3 size: 13 residues. The V end was cut by 11 bases, the J end by 2 bases, with 10 bases between. Germline V lookup: CDR1 MNHEY, CDR2 SVGAGI.

This clone was picked up one time. The CDR3 DNA is TGTGCCAGTAGAGCACGGGACAAACCCTCACCCCTCCACTTT. It is translated as CASRARDKPSPLHF. The gene calls are TRBV19 and TRBJ1-6, with D possibly TRBD1 on 6 matching bases. Germline assignment: CDR1 LNHDA and CDR2 SQIVND (reference sequence). The CDR3 totals 14 residues. Trimming shortened V by 6 bases and J by 10 bases, and 16 bases separated the two germline ends.

The genes are TRBV7-2 and TRBJ2-3; TRBD2 agrees at 7 bases. This CDR3 spans 15 amino acids. CDR1 SGHTA and CDR2 FQGNSA come from the germline V gene. With V trimmed by 5 bases and J by 6 bases, 11 bases remained unmatched. In nucleotides, the CDR3 is TGTGCCAGCAGCCGTCGGGGCGGGAGTGGCGATACGCAGTATTTT. This codes for CASSRRGGSGDTQYF.

The chain joins TRBV28 to TRBJ2-2; the D call may be TRBD1 or TRBD2 (6 bases each). Germline CDR1 is MDHEN and CDR2 is SYDVKM. Trimming removed 7 bases at V and 6 bases at J, with 30 bases between. CDR3 length equals 19 residues. CDR3 sequence reads: CASTKWVGPEQRGAGELFF. The CDR3 region has the DNA TGTGCCAGCACAAAATGGGTAGGGCCGGAGCAAAGGGGGGCCGGGGAGCTGTTTTTT.

This clone was picked up a small number of times. The rearrangement joins TRBV19 to TRBJ2-1; TRBD2 aligns across 9 bases. This CDR3 is built from 15 residues. In germline, CDR1 is LNHDA, CDR2 SQIVND (reference sequence). V dropped 5 bases and J dropped 8; count of bases not matched to a gene: 10. The CDR3 spells CASSPSSGRPDEQFF. The CDR3 coding sequence is TGTGCCAGTAGTCCATCCAGCGGGAGGCCGGATGAGCAGTTCTTC. The full variable domain, completed using reference TRBV19 and TRBJ2-1, is DGGITQSPKYLFRKEGQNVTLSCEQNLNHDAMYWYRQDPGQGLRLIYYSQIVNDFQKGDIAEGYSVSREKKESFPLTVTSAQKNPTAFYLCASSPSSGRPDEQFFGPGTRLTVL.

This chain uses TRBV29-1 with TRBJ2-7; D is unclear. Germline V CDR1 and CDR2: SQVTM, ANQGSEA. Trimming shortened V by 3 bases and J by 3 bases, and 12 bases separated the two germline ends. The CDR3 loop spans 13 amino acids. The CDR3 sequence: CSVEWAGLYEQYF. Here the CDR3 DNA reads TGCAGCGTTGAGTGGGCAGGTCTCTACGAGCAGTACTTC.

This chain links TRBV6-4 with TRBJ2-1; D unclear. Germline V CDR1 and CDR2: MRHNA, SNTAGT. V was shortened by 4 bases and J by 2 bases, with 9 bases between the two germline ends. The CDR3 is 14 residues long. The CDR3 region has the DNA TGTGCCAGCAGTGTCGACTTCACCTACAATGAGCAGTTCTTC. It is translated as CASSVDFTYNEQFF.

V gene TRBV7-3 combines with J gene TRBJ2-3; the D is unclear. The CDR3 consists of 14 residues. V lost 1 base and J 2 bases, leaving 7 bases between the germline ends. CDR1 is SGHTA, CDR2 FQGTGA, per germline. The CDR3 bases are TGTGCCAGCAGCTTAAACTCGGTCACAGATACGCAGTATTTT. Translating gives CASSLNSVTDTQYF.

The chain has TRBV7-9 and TRBJ1-2; maybe TRBD1 (5 bases). The CDR3 consists of 13 residues. Trimming pared 3 bases from V and 7 bases from J, leaving 12 bases between. CDR1 is SEHNR and CDR2 is FQNEAQ in the germline V gene (reference sequence). CDR3 coding DNA: TGTGCCAGCAGCTTGAGGGGCGGTAGTGGCTACACCTTC. Residues: CASSLRGGSGYTF. Supplemented by reference TRBV7-9 and TRBJ1-2, the full variable domain reads DTGVSQNPRHKITKRGQNVTFRCDPISEHNRLYWYRQTLGQGPEFLTYFQNEAQLEKSRLLSDRFSAERPKGSFSTLEIQRTEQGDSAMYLCASSLRGGSGYTFGSGTRLTVV.

The rearrangement uses TRBV7-9 and TRBJ1-3; 9 nucleotides line up with TRBD1. The CDR3 contains 15 residues. Germline V gene sequence: CDR1 SEHNR, CDR2 FQNEAQ (reference sequence). V lost 3 bases, J lost 1 base, and 1 base stayed unmatched. In DNA form, the CDR3 reads TGTGCCAGCAGCTTCGACAGGGGGTCTGGAAACACCATATATTTT. As protein: CASSFDRGSGNTIYF. Full variable domain (rest looked up from reference TRBV7-9 and TRBJ1-3): DTGVSQNPRHKITKRGQNVTFRCDPISEHNRLYWYRQTLGQGPEFLTYFQNEAQLEKSRLLSDRFSAERPKGSFSTLEIQRTEQGDSAMYLCASSFDRGSGNTIYFGEGSWLTVV.

CDR3 sequence reads: CAISGDRGKHQPQHF. The CDR3 nucleotides are TGTGCCATCAGTGGGGACAGGGGTAAGCATCAGCCCCAGCATTTT. The rearrangement joins TRBV10-3 to TRBJ1-5, with 10 bases that match TRBD1. This CDR3 comprises 15 residues. Trimming cost V 4 bases and J 5 bases; bases outside gene matches: 5. Looked up from germline, CDR1 is ENHRY and CDR2 is SYGVKD.

V is TRBV2 and J is TRBJ1-6, with TRBD1 identical over 7 bases. Unmatched junction bases numbered 13, after V lost 3 bases and J lost 14 bases. This CDR3 contains 15 residues. Germline loops: CDR1 SNHLY, CDR2 FYNNEI. The CDR3 loop is CASSEAGGTPGALHF. The CDR3 bases are TGTGCCAGCAGTGAGGCAGGGGGGACCCCGGGAGCCCTCCACTTT.

This chain links TRBV23-1 with TRBJ2-7; TRBD2 matches 9 bases. TRBV23-1 is placed among ORFs of uncertain function. V shed 6 bases and J 3 bases; nucleotides not matched to a gene: 6. CDR3 size: 14 residues. Here the CDR3 DNA reads TGCGCCAGCAGGCCCGCGGGGGGGGGCTACGAGCAGTACTTC. This encodes CASRPAGGGYEQYF.

The chain carries TRBV30 and TRBJ1-1; TRBD1 might be the D (5 bases). CDR3 length: 18 amino acids. Trimming shortened V by 0 bases and J by 1 base, and 21 bases separated the two germline ends. CDR1 and CDR2 (germline): GTSNPN, SVGIG (reference sequence). The CDR3 reads CAWSVRPGAARRNTEAFF. CDR3 bases: TGTGCCTGGAGTGTACGTCCCGGGGCAGCCCGTCGGAACACTGAAGCTTTCTTT.

V and J are TRBV7-3 and TRBJ2-2; 8 bases fit TRBD1. J lost 0 bases, V lost 6 bases, and 3 bases had no gene match. The CDR3 length is 15 residues. Germline V CDR1 and CDR2: SGHTA, FQGTGA. This CDR3 reads CASRTGGPNTGELFF. The DNA of the CDR3 is TGTGCCAGCAGAACAGGGGGACCGAACACCGGGGAGCTGTTTTTT.

This chain links TRBV6-6 with TRBJ1-1; tentative D call: TRBD1 (5 bases). The CDR3 consists of 15 residues. The V and J ends lost 0 bases and 1 base respectively, with 9 bases between them. CDR1 is MNHNY, CDR2 SVGAGI, per germline (reference sequence). The CDR3 nucleotides are TGTGCCAGCAGTTACTCGAACGACAGGAACACTGAAGCTTTCTTT. Its translation: CASSYSNDRNTEAFF.

This clone has only one observation. This rearrangement joins TRBV6-5 to TRBJ2-7, with a tentative D call TRBD2 (6 bases). Trimming took off 6 bases at V and 3 bases at J, with 15 bases between the two ends. The length of the CDR3 is 14 residues. From germline, CDR1 is MNHEY and CDR2 SVGAGI. The CDR3 DNA sequence: TGTGCCAGCAGCCTAGGGGACTCGTTCTACGAGCAGTACTTC. Amino acid sequence: CASSLGDSFYEQYF.

This chain uses TRBV6-1 with TRBJ2-3, with TRBD2 as a possible D gene (5 bases). V lost 2 bases to trimming and J lost 4 bases, with 22 bases between them. This CDR3 has 18 amino acids. Per germline, CDR1 MNHNS and CDR2 SASEGT. CDR3 sequence reads: CASSEPPILERAPDTQYF. The CDR3 DNA follows: TGTGCCAGCAGTGAACCCCCCATACTAGAGAGGGCTCCAGATACGCAGTATTTT.

V and J are TRBV4-1 and TRBJ2-3, with TRBD2 matching 10 bases. CDR1 and CDR2 (germline): MGHRA, YSYEKL. CDR3 size: 16 residues. J lost 1 base, V lost 6 bases, and 7 bases had no gene match. The CDR3 DNA sequence: TGCGCCAGCAGTCAGGAGAGCGGGGGGGGCACAGATACGCAGTATTTT. Amino acid sequence: CASSQESGGGTDTQYF.

The rearrangement uses TRBV3-1 (or the pseudogene TRBV3-2) and TRBJ2-3; 9 nucleotides align to TRBD2. V lost 4 bases and J lost 2; bases outside the gene matches: 10. This CDR3 contains 17 residues. Germline-derived CDR1 and CDR2 are LGHDT and YNNKEL (reference sequence). The CDR3, as DNA: TGTGCCAGCAGCCTCATATACCGGACTAGCGACACAGATACGCAGTATTTT. This sequence encodes CASSLIYRTSDTDTQYF.

A few counts support this clone. This chain links TRBV18 with TRBJ1-1, with TRBD1 as a possible D gene (5 bases). The germline gives CDR1 KGHSH, CDR2 LQKENI. Deletions cut 3 bases from V and 6 bases from J, with 14 bases between. The CDR3 spans 14 residues. The DNA of the CDR3 is TGTGCCAGCTCACCGGGACTTAACCCGTCTGAAGCTTTCTTT. Translated: CASSPGLNPSEAFF.

The chain has TRBV29-1 and TRBJ1-1, with 7 bases aligning to TRBD1. The CDR3 runs to 13 residues. Germline values: CDR1 SQVTM, CDR2 ANQGSEA. The V gene end was trimmed by 6 bases and the J gene end by 4 bases; junction bases not matched to a gene: 8. The CDR3 DNA sequence: TGCAGCGTGCCCGGGACAGTCTTCACTGAAGCTTTCTTT. It codes for CSVPGTVFTEAFF.

The chain couples TRBV2 to TRBJ2-5, with TRBD1 as a possible D gene (5 bases). The CDR3 totals 14 residues. V lost 5 bases and J lost 3, with 13 bases in between. Germline V gives CDR1 SNHLY, CDR2 FYNNEI. The CDR3 sequence is CASSRNRLEETQYF. Written as DNA, the CDR3 is TGTGCCAGCAGTCGTAACAGGTTGGAAGAGACCCAGTACTTC.

The V gene is TRBV18, the J gene TRBJ1-1; 9 bases are shared with TRBD1. The ends lost 2 bases at V and 9 bases at J; junction bases unmatched: 7. CDR3 length: 14 amino acids. Germline V lookup: CDR1 KGHSH, CDR2 LQKENI. CDR3 in DNA: TGTGCCAGCTCACCAGAGGACAGGGGTTTTAAAGCTTTCTTT. It encodes CASSPEDRGFKAFF.

The rearrangement joins TRBV7-9 to TRBJ1-3; D is ambiguous. The CDR3 has 15 amino acids. CDR1 and CDR2 from the germline V gene are SEHNR and FQNEAQ (reference sequence). Trimming shortened V by 2 bases and J by 0 bases, and 8 bases separated the two germline ends. CDR3 residues: CASSLSDLSGNTIYF. The CDR3 bases are TGTGCCAGCAGCTTATCCGATCTCTCTGGAAACACCATATATTTT.